Here is one T cell receptor (beta chain) with its context. The CDR3 is 14 residues long. V lost 0 bases and J lost 0, with 7 bases in between. Germline loops: CDR1 SGHRS, CDR2 YFSETQ. In the original processing: Cell counts per sample came from amplifying reference gene primers. The repertoire was sequenced with immunoSEQ multiplex PCR; TCRdb's copy has only in-frame clones and lacks some. That table is the source of V, J and clone size, and D and trimming were worked out from the DNA. The data show fewer than 65,000 clones, approximately 84% seen once. This sample was taken from a study of blood T cell repertoires in COVID-19. Study as a whole: Samples representing acute and convalescent COVID-19 were sourced from the United States, Italy and Spain. T cells, B-cell-depleted T cells, or PBMCs provided the cDNA or gDNA that served as material.

Sequenced input: peripheral blood. The rearrangement uses TRBV5-1 and TRBJ2-7; D not certain. This clonotype was sampled from a man aged 55-75 years with acute or convalescent COVID-19. CDR3 amino acids: CASSLAVNSYEQYF. The CDR3 DNA reads TGCGCCAGCAGCTTGGCAGTCAACTCCTACGAGCAGTACTTC.